Each of the 30 T cell receptor beta chains below was sequenced from the same sample in a study of shared clonotypes between healthy human individuals. Profiling relied on immunoSEQ multiplex PCR, and the TCRdb table lists in-frame clones only, not all of them. The sample lists some 2,100,000 clones; nearly 97% were seen once. Sequencing was performed on naive CD4+ T cells sorted from blood. Subset noted: CD45RA+ positively selected. These receptors all stem from a man between 18 and 29 years old in good health.

In regard to this clone: The identical CDR3 is also encoded by other nucleotide sequences in the sample. The rearrangement joins TRBV6-1 to TRBJ2-2; 7 nucleotides agree with TRBD1. Trimming cost V 4 bases and J 1 base; bases outside gene matches: 0. The CDR3 runs 14 residues. Germline V CDR1 and CDR2: MNHNS, SASEGT. The CDR3 DNA reads as TGTGCCAGCAGTGGACAGGGGAACACCGGGGAGCTGTTTTTT. Protein: CASSGQGNTGELFF.

This clone appeared once. V is TRBV7-2 and J is TRBJ2-3; no clear D. The CDR3 is 14 residues long. The germline gives CDR1 SGHTA, CDR2 FQGNSA. V lost 1 base and J 5 bases, leaving 10 bases between the germline ends. This chain's CDR3 is CASSLVTVRDTQYF. The CDR3 DNA sequence: TGTGCCAGCAGCTTAGTTACTGTCAGAGATACGCAGTATTTT.

The chain employs TRBV15 and TRBJ1-6; D uncertain. The CDR3 extends over 14 amino acids. Germline CDR1 and CDR2: LNHNV and YYDKDF (reference sequence). V shed 0 bases and J shed 5 bases, with 5 bases lying between them. CDR3 nucleotides: TGTGCCACCAGCAGAGATACGAATAATTCACCCCTCCACTTT. As protein: CATSRDTNNSPLHF.

The J gene is TRBJ1-2, the V gene TRBV5-1; D not certain. The CDR3 totals 14 residues. The ends were cut back, 2 bases at V and 2 bases at J, with 10 bases in the middle. Per germline, CDR1 SGHRS and CDR2 YFSETQ. CDR3 protein: CASSFEAGNYGYTF. The CDR3 DNA follows: TGCGCCAGCAGCTTCGAGGCGGGGAACTATGGCTACACCTTC.

This clone has more than one count but fewer than ten. CDR3 residues: CASSVTGTGLGYGYTF. CDR3 sequence (DNA): TGTGCCAGCTCAGTTACCGGGACAGGCCTGGGATATGGCTACACCTTC. The chain carries TRBV18 and TRBJ1-2; 8 positions match TRBD1. With 5 bases clipped from V and 5 bases from J, the junction kept 13 bases outside the gene matches. CDR3 length: 16 residues. Germline-derived CDR1 and CDR2 are KGHSH and LQKENI.

This clone has just one count. The chain carries TRBV6-1 and TRBJ2-2; tentatively, D is TRBD2 (6 bases). V was clipped by 6 bases and J by 4 bases, with 15 bases between them. Looked up from germline, CDR1 is MNHNS and CDR2 is SASEGT. The length of the CDR3 is 15 residues. The CDR3 spells CASRSELLATGELFF. Here the CDR3 DNA reads TGTGCCAGCAGATCCGAATTACTAGCCACCGGGGAGCTGTTTTTT.

The gene calls are TRBV9 and TRBJ2-2, with 7 bases identical to TRBD1. The CDR3 contains 17 residues. V lost 0 bases and J lost 6; bases outside the gene matches: 11. Germline assignment: CDR1 SGDLS and CDR2 YYNGEE. The CDR3 region has the DNA TGTGCCAGCAGCGTAGCTTTCGGACAGGTTAAGGCCGGGGAGCTGTTTTTT. Its protein product is CASSVAFGQVKAGELFF.

This clone was counted between two and nine times. The CDR3 region has the DNA TGCGCCAGCAGCAGGGAGGGAAACTACGAGCAGTACTTC. This encodes CASSREGNYEQYF. The rearrangement joins TRBV5-1 to TRBJ2-7; 7 bases are shared with TRBD2. Germline-derived CDR1 and CDR2 are SGHRS and YFSETQ. The V segment lost 4 bases and the J segment 3 bases; nucleotides outside the gene matches: 4. The CDR3 contains 13 residues.

This chain joins TRBV28 and TRBJ1-4; 9 bases match TRBD1. The CDR3 has 15 amino acids. V lost 5 bases to trimming and J lost 8 bases; unmatched junction nucleotides: 9. Germline loops: CDR1 MDHEN, CDR2 SYDVKM. CDR3 coding DNA: TGTGCCAGCAGTACCCCGACAGGGGGTATCGAAAAACTGTTTTTT. Protein product: CASSTPTGGIEKLFF.

The genes are TRBV4-3 and TRBJ2-7; TRBD2 aligns across 12 bases. The CDR3 has 15 residues. Germline trimming cut 7 bases from V and 1 base from J; bases unmatched to any gene: 5. Per the germline V gene, CDR1 is LGHNA and CDR2 is YSLEER. DNA for the CDR3: TGCGCCAGCAAACTGACTAGCGGGGGTTCCTACGAGCAGTACTTC. Its protein is CASKLTSGGSYEQYF.

This chain links TRBV5-6 with TRBJ1-4, with 8 positions matching TRBD1. The V segment lost 5 bases and the J segment 3 bases; nucleotides outside the gene matches: 6. CDR3 length: 15 residues. Germline CDR1 is SGHDT and CDR2 is YYEEEE. DNA of the CDR3: TGTGCCAGCAGGACAGGACAGGGCCCTAATGAAAAACTGTTTTTT. Residues: CASRTGQGPNEKLFF.

This rearrangement joins TRBV18 to TRBJ2-5; no clear D gene. The CDR3 extends over 14 amino acids. Trimming shortened V by 3 bases and J by 0 bases, and 8 bases separated the two germline ends. Germline-derived CDR1 and CDR2 are KGHSH and LQKENI. In DNA form, the CDR3 reads TGTGCCAGCTCACCCCGGAACGACCAAGAGACCCAGTACTTC. This translates into CASSPRNDQETQYF.

This chain connects TRBV4-1 to TRBJ1-1, with D hard to call. The germline gives CDR1 MGHRA, CDR2 YSYEKL. The CDR3 loop spans 15 amino acids. Trimming stripped 0 bases from V and 0 bases from J, with 8 bases between. As DNA, the CDR3 is TGCGCCAGCAGCCAAGAGGGCGGAATGAACACTGAAGCTTTCTTT. Translating gives CASSQEGGMNTEAFF.

The genes are TRBV2 and TRBJ1-2, with 7 bases matching TRBD1. CDR3 length: 12 amino acids. V shed 4 bases and J 6 bases; nucleotides not matched to a gene: 2. Germline lookup yields CDR1 SNHLY and CDR2 FYNNEI. This CDR3 is CASSVDRDGYTF. The CDR3 DNA is TGTGCCAGCAGTGTCGACAGGGATGGCTACACCTTC.

The rearrangement uses TRBV30 and TRBJ2-2; tentatively, D is TRBD1 (5 bases). CDR1 is GTSNPN and CDR2 is SVGIG in the germline V gene (reference sequence). The length of the CDR3 is 15 residues. V dropped 3 bases and J dropped 4 bases, with 15 bases sitting between them. In DNA form, the CDR3 reads TGTGCCTGGAGGTTGGGGCAGGCGATCACCGGGGAGCTGTTTTTT. Its protein product is CAWRLGQAITGELFF.

As for this clone: This CDR3 is also generated by other DNA sequences in the sample. The chain employs TRBV18 and TRBJ1-5, with D perhaps TRBD1 (5 bases). The CDR3 length is 15 residues. Germline V gene sequence: CDR1 KGHSH, CDR2 LQKENI. V lost 6 bases, J lost 0 bases, and 12 bases lay in between. The CDR3: CASSPQGLSNQPQHF. The CDR3 DNA sequence: TGTGCCAGCTCGCCTCAGGGCCTTAGCAATCAGCCCCAGCATTTT.

CDR3: CASSQPSEGPAGSPLHF. The CDR3, as DNA: TGCGCCAGCAGCCAACCATCTGAGGGACCGGCGGGTTCACCCCTCCACTTT. The chain joins TRBV4-3 to TRBJ1-6, with D perhaps matching TRBD1 (5 bases). Deletions cut 2 bases from V and 9 bases from J, with 20 bases between. The germline V gene encodes CDR1 LGHNA and CDR2 YSLEER. The CDR3 contains 17 residues.

Points on this clone: Other DNA sequences from this sample encode an identical CDR3 as well. The J gene is TRBJ1-1, the V gene TRBV6-5; 9 bases are a match to TRBD1. The CDR3 loop spans 14 amino acids. In germline, CDR1 is MNHEY, CDR2 SVGAGI. With V trimmed by 4 bases and J by 4 bases, 4 bases remained unmatched. In DNA form, the CDR3 reads TGTGCCAGCAGTTCAAACAGGGGGCTCACTGAAGCTTTCTTT. It codes for CASSSNRGLTEAFF.

The CDR3: CAISDQGSSDTEAFF. CDR3 bases: TGTGCCATCAGTGATCAAGGGAGTAGTGACACTGAAGCTTTCTTT. This chain links TRBV10-3 with TRBJ1-1; D gene ambiguous. The CDR3 has 15 residues. Germline CDR1 and CDR2: ENHRY and SYGVKD. V was pared by 3 bases and J by 3 bases, with 14 bases between.

This rearrangement joins TRBV25-1 to TRBJ2-7, with a tentative D call TRBD1 (5 bases). The V gene lost 7 bases and the J gene lost 2 bases, with 15 bases spanning the gap. Germline-derived CDR1 and CDR2 are MGHDK and SYGVNS. CDR3 length: 14 residues. In DNA form, the CDR3 reads TGTGCCAGCACGTCAGGGTGGAATACCTACGAGCAGTACTTC. Translating it yields CASTSGWNTYEQYF.

The rearrangement uses TRBV10-3 and TRBJ2-7; D is undetermined. This CDR3 comprises 16 residues. Germline CDR1 ENHRY, CDR2 SYGVKD. With 0 bases removed from V and 4 bases from J, the gap between germline ends came to 16 bases. The CDR3 nucleotides read TGTGCCATCAGTGAGTCTGGTTCGGCCGTCGAATACGAGCAGTACTTC. Translation gives CAISESGSAVEYEQYF.

J is TRBJ2-4 and V is TRBV15; no definite D call. The CDR3 spans 13 residues. Germline V gene data show CDR1 as LNHNV and CDR2 as YYDKDF (reference sequence). The ends were cut back, 0 bases at V and 9 bases at J, with 9 bases in the middle. CDR3 sequence: CATSRDQVGIQYF. The CDR3 bases are TGTGCCACCAGCAGAGATCAGGTTGGCATTCAGTACTTC.

This chain uses TRBV29-1 with TRBJ2-1; a possible D gene is TRBD1 (6 bases). V was shortened by 3 bases and J by 10 bases, with 19 bases between the two germline ends. The CDR3 totals 14 residues. Germline values: CDR1 SQVTM, CDR2 ANQGSEA. The CDR3 DNA reads as TGCAGCGTTGATTTTGGGGCAGGGGTTTGGGAGCAGTTCTTC. Amino acid sequence: CSVDFGAGVWEQFF.

The CDR3: CAISPTQEQPQHF. CDR3 DNA: TGTGCCATCAGTCCTACTCAAGAACAGCCCCAGCATTTT. The rearrangement uses TRBV10-3 and TRBJ1-5; D unresolved. The CDR3 totals 13 residues. The germline CDR1 and CDR2 sequences are ENHRY and SYGVKD. Deletions cut 5 bases from V and 7 bases from J, with 12 bases between.

Written as DNA, the CDR3 is TGTGCCAGCTCACCACGGGAGGGACATAATTCACCCCTCCACTTT. Translation gives CASSPREGHNSPLHF. The rearrangement uses TRBV18 and TRBJ1-6; perhaps TRBD1 as D (5 bases). The CDR3 loop spans 15 amino acids. In germline, CDR1 is KGHSH, CDR2 LQKENI. Trimming pared 1 base from V and 5 bases from J, leaving 9 bases between.

The CDR3 here is CASSGRATYEQYF. The DNA of the CDR3 is TGCGCCAGCAGTGGTCGGGCGACCTACGAGCAGTACTTC. The chain carries TRBV10-2 and TRBJ2-7; D call uncertain. Germline V gives CDR1 WSHSY, CDR2 SAAADI. V lost 4 bases, J lost 2 bases, and 9 bases lay in between. CDR3 length: 13 amino acids.

This chain joins TRBV27 and TRBJ2-2; D remains ambiguous. Looked up from germline, CDR1 is MNHEY and CDR2 is SMNVEV (reference sequence). The CDR3 consists of 12 residues. Deletions cut 9 bases from V and 6 bases from J, with 11 bases between. The CDR3 bases are TGTGCCAGTCATACGCCCGCCGGGGAGCTGTTTTTT. Protein product: CASHTPAGELFF.

The sample holds one count of this clone. This chain joins TRBV28 and TRBJ1-5; D gene unclear. CDR1 and CDR2 (germline): MDHEN, SYDVKM. V lost 1 base to trimming and J lost 4 bases, with 17 bases between them. The CDR3 is 17 residues long. The CDR3 here is CASSLYLLAADNQPQHF. As DNA, the CDR3 is TGTGCCAGCAGTTTATATCTCTTAGCAGCAGATAATCAGCCCCAGCATTTT.

The chain links TRBV10-3 to TRBJ1-6; 8 bases map to TRBD1. The germline CDR1 and CDR2 sequences are ENHRY and SYGVKD. The CDR3 sequence is 16 residues long. J lost 7 bases, V lost 0 bases, and 5 bases had no gene match. The CDR3 is CAISESRGQANSPLHF. CDR3 sequence (DNA): TGTGCCATCAGTGAGTCCCGGGGACAGGCAAATTCACCCCTCCACTTT.

To note about this clone: Other DNA sequences from this sample encode an identical CDR3 as well. The V gene is TRBV5-1, the J gene TRBJ1-6; D ambiguous. Looked up from germline, CDR1 is SGHRS and CDR2 is YFSETQ. The length of the CDR3 is 14 residues. Trimming took 4 bases from V and 5 from J, leaving 10 bases between them. The CDR3 sequence is CASSLAGNNSPLHF. The CDR3 nucleotides read TGCGCCAGCAGCCTTGCGGGAAATAATTCACCCCTCCACTTT.